The subject of this entry is one T cell receptor (beta chain). No antigen is known for it. The V end lost 2 bases, the J end lost 1 base, and 9 bases lay between the germline ends. CDR1 and CDR2 from the germline V gene are MNHEY and SMNVEV (reference sequence). This CDR3 contains 14 residues. This entry comes from a study of cytotoxic CD8 clonotypes in ibrutinib-treated CLL. Study summary: Each sample contained, on average, roughly 280,000 productive templates and roughly 100,000 productive rearrangements. Overall study findings and caveats: The public clonotypes identified were infrequent and showed contraction or stability on treatment. Baseline clonality was higher than in age-matched healthy donors and moved in step with circulating CD8+ T-cell counts.

Profiled with immunoSEQ multiplex PCR; TCRdb holds only in-frame clones, not every one. The sample carries about 140,000 clones, 80% recorded once. This clonotype was sampled from a human donor with chronic lymphocytic leukemia. V is TRBV27 and J is TRBJ2-7; D gene unclear. The sample consisted of PBMCs, taken after 36 months of ibrutinib treatment. The CDR3 nucleotides are TGTGCCAGCAGTTTAGGCGGAGATTCCTACGAGCAGTACTTC. It translates to CASSLGGDSYEQYF.